These T cell receptor beta chains were read from a single sample in a study of T cells in Graves' hyperthyroidism and ophthalmopathy. One entry per CDR3 protein results from TCRdb running MiXCR on the multiplex PCR reads. The sample has 550,000 to 650,000 distinct CDR3 sequences, about 14% seen once; the top ten hold 5.5% to 7.5%. Sample: blood. These receptors all come from a woman younger than 45 with Graves' hyperthyroidism that later progressed to Graves' ophthalmopathy. CDR3s include the opening cysteine and the closing phenylalanine or tryptophan. A D gene is named only where the DNA matches it firmly. Size is stated for part of the rows, as once, few or many counts, or as a class when the clone is expanded.

abundance	v_gene	d_gene	len	j_gene	CDR3aa	CDR3nt
many	TRBV6-1	NA	16	TRBJ1-2	CASRGLGGNEDYGYTF	TGTGCCAGCAGGGGACTGGGGGGAAACGAGGACTATGGCTACACCTTC
few	TRBV6-1	NA	14	TRBJ1-2	CASSEREMDYGYTF	TGTGCCAGCAGTGAAAGAGAGATGGACTATGGCTACACCTTC
many	TRBV12-5	NA	12	TRBJ2-5	CASGLAQETQYF	TGTGCTAGTGGTTTGGCCCAAGAGACCCAGTACTTC
few	TRBV14	NA	13	TRBJ1-2	CASSRRDTYGYTF	TGTGCCAGCAGCCGACGGGACACCTATGGCTACACCTTC
NA	TRBV5-1	NA	14	TRBJ2-7	CASSLSNPLYEQYF	TGCGCCAGCAGCTTGTCTAACCCCCTCTACGAGCAGTACTTC
many	TRBV30	NA	13	TRBJ2-3	CAWSRSGLRIQYF	TGTGCCTGGAGCCGCAGTGGCCTTAGAATTCAGTATTTT
NA	TRBV29-1	TRBD2	13	TRBJ2-1	CSVETSGYNEQFF	TGCAGCGTTGAGACTAGCGGATACAATGAGCAGTTCTTC
NA	TRBV9	NA	15	TRBJ1-1	CASSHSRGGGTEAFF	TGTGCCAGCAGCCACTCACGAGGAGGGGGCACTGAAGCTTTCTTT
many	TRBV2	NA	16	TRBJ2-5	CASTWRSGGGGETQYF	TGTGCCAGCACCTGGAGGTCCGGCGGCGGCGGAGAGACCCAGTACTTC
few	TRBV27	TRBD1	14	TRBJ2-1	CASSTLQGSGEQFF	TGTGCCAGCAGTACTCTACAGGGGTCGGGTGAGCAGTTCTTC
many	TRBV11-2	TRBD2	16	TRBJ2-5	CASRRPGGGPQETQYF	TGTGCCAGCAGACGCCCGGGGGGAGGACCTCAAGAGACCCAGTACTTC
many	TRBV3-1	NA	14	TRBJ1-1	CASNYSPKNTEAFF	TGTGCCAGCAACTATAGCCCCAAGAACACTGAAGCTTTCTTT
many	TRBV7-2	TRBD2	16	TRBJ2-1	CASSLASGSRPSEQFF	TGTGCCAGCAGCTTAGCTAGCGGGAGCCGGCCTTCTGAGCAGTTCTTC
many	TRBV7-9	NA	15	TRBJ1-3	CASSLAVFAGNTIYF	TGTGCCAGCAGCTTAGCTGTCTTCGCTGGAAACACCATATATTTT
many	TRBV7-8	TRBD1	15	TRBJ1-4	CASSFETGTEEKLFF	TGTGCCAGCAGCTTCGAGACAGGGACCGAGGAAAAACTGTTTTTT
many	TRBV7-2	NA	14	TRBJ1-6	CASTGAVYNSPLHF	TGTGCCAGCACCGGGGCAGTCTATAATTCACCCCTCCACTTT
many	TRBV12-3/TRBV12-4	NA	12	TRBJ1-5	CASSPGSQPQHF	TGTGCCAGCAGTCCGGGGAGTCAGCCCCAGCATTTT
NA	TRBV4-1	TRBD2	16	TRBJ2-3	CASQLGLAGPTDTQYF	TGCGCCAGCCAGCTTGGGCTAGCGGGACCCACAGATACGCAGTATTTT
many	TRBV11-2	NA	14	TRBJ2-7	CASHKGGGLSEQYF	TGTGCCAGCCATAAAGGGGGAGGGCTTTCCGAGCAGTACTTC
many	TRBV7-2	TRBD1	15	TRBJ1-2	CASSLDRTGEDGYTF	TGTGCCAGCAGCTTAGATCGGACAGGGGAAGATGGCTACACCTTC
many	TRBV7-2	NA	16	TRBJ2-4	CASSLASGFEGNIQYF	TGTGCCAGCAGCTTAGCCTCAGGGTTCGAGGGAAACATTCAGTACTTC
many	TRBV30	TRBD2	15	TRBJ2-5	CAWSVRTGGGETQYF	TGTGCCTGGAGTGTTCGGACGGGAGGGGGAGAGACCCAGTACTTC
many	TRBV6-5	NA	15	TRBJ1-6	CASSYSDGRNSPLHF	TGTGCCAGCAGTTACTCGGACGGCCGGAATTCACCCCTCCACTTT
NA	TRBV5-1	NA	14	TRBJ2-7	CASRPRTNGYEQYF	TGCGCCAGCAGACCTCGGACAAATGGTTACGAGCAGTACTTC
many	TRBV11-3	TRBD1	14	TRBJ1-4	CASSLVGQGEKLFF	TGTGCCAGCAGCTTAGTTGGACAGGGTGAAAAACTGTTTTTT
NA	TRBV28	NA	15	TRBJ2-7	CASSRSDRRGYEQYF	TGTGCCAGCAGTCGCTCGGACCGGAGGGGTTACGAGCAGTACTTC
few	TRBV7-2	NA	13	TRBJ2-4	CASSLEVKNIQYF	TGTGCCAGCAGCTTAGAAGTAAAAAACATTCAGTACTTC